The 27 T cell receptor beta chains presented below share a single source sample, sequenced in a study of tumor-infiltrating lymphocytes in primary liver carcinoma. Unsorted bulk tissue, roughly 19-34 mg of it, served as the source for co-extraction of RNA and DNA. Total RNA amounting to 500 ng was the source from which TCR beta cDNA was made with a constant-region primer. The TCR beta library was amplified through three nested multiplex PCR rounds in a modified ARM-PCR procedure. Amplification in the first two PCR rounds was performed using TRBV1-TRBV30 forward primers and a C-beta reverse primer for 10 cycles each. One entry per CDR3 protein results from TCRdb running MiXCR on the multiplex PCR reads. The sample comprises fewer than 250,000 distinct CDR3 sequences, approximately 80% of which are singletons, and roughly 20% rests with the top ten. Sequencing used tumor tissue from primary liver carcinoma. All receptors derive from a man between 40 and 49 years old with primary liver carcinoma and hepatitis B virus infection.

As for this clonotype: A read error may account for a junction end that differs from germline. J is TRBJ1-1 and V is TRBV6-6, with D possibly being TRBD1 (5 bases). CDR3 size: 13 residues. CDR1 is MNHNY and CDR2 is SVGAGI in the germline V gene (reference sequence). In DNA, the CDR3 is TGTGCTAGCAGCACAGAGGGGAATACTGAAGCTTTCTTT. It translates to CASSTEGNTEAFF.

On this clonotype itself: In this CDR3 the conserved last residue, phenylalanine or tryptophan, is missing, so a read error is likely. It is unclear where the CDR3 begins or ends on the DNA, so no DNA is shown, and the CDR3 is as TCRdb lists it. This chain uses TRBV29-1 with TRBJ2-2; the tabulated D call, TRBD1, remains unverified against the DNA. A total of 14 residues make up the CDR3, ends included. The germline V gene has CDR1 SQVTM and CDR2 ANQGSEA. CDR3 protein: CSVLGPGPTGELFS.

This clonotype appeared a single time. In this CDR3 the conserved last residue, phenylalanine or tryptophan, is missing, so a read error is likely. The chain couples TRBV4-3 to TRBJ1-1; possibly TRBD1 for D (6 bases). Per germline, CDR1 LGHNA and CDR2 YSLEER. Trimming pared 4 bases from V and 1 base from J, leaving 13 bases between. The CDR3 extends over 15 amino acids. The CDR3 spells CASSPGHRENTEAFL. The CDR3 DNA is TGCGCCAGCAGCCCGGGACACCGAGAGAACACTGAAGCTTTCCTT.

Points on this clonotype: Compared with germline, one end of the junction differs, possibly owing to a read error. V usage is TRBV6-5 and J usage is TRBJ2-1; D is perhaps TRBD2 (6 bases). This CDR3 is 16 amino acids long. Germline lookup yields CDR1 MNHEY and CDR2 SVGAGI. As DNA, the CDR3 is TGTGCCAGCGGTTACTCTGGCGCGGGAATGTGGAATGAGCAGTCCTTC. It specifies CASGYSGAGMWNEQSF.

As regards this clonotype: Mismatch with germline at one junction end may stem from a read error. CDR3 sequence: CASSPRGTGVITEAFF. The CDR3, as DNA: TGTGCAAGCAGCCCCCGGGGGACAGGGGTAATCACTGAAGCTTTCTTT. This chain links TRBV7-9 with TRBJ1-1, with 10 bases matching TRBD1. This CDR3 is built from 16 residues. CDR1 is SEHNR, CDR2 FQNEAQ, per germline (reference sequence).

This chain joins TRBV29-1 and TRBJ2-3; 7 bases match TRBD2. V lost 7 bases and J lost 10; bases outside the gene matches: 23. The CDR3 consists of 16 residues. Germline lookup yields CDR1 SQVTM and CDR2 ANQGSEA. The CDR3 DNA follows: TGCAGCGGCGGGACGGGGGACGAGACTAGCACATATGCGCAGTATTTT. Its translation: CSGGTGDETSTYAQYF.

This clonotype appeared once. Germline is not matched at one junction end, which may reflect a read error. V and J are TRBV10-3 and TRBJ2-1; D assignment may be TRBD1 or TRBD2 (5 bases each). Germline V gene lookup returns CDR1 ENHRY and CDR2 SYGVKD. This CDR3 region has 14 residues. CDR3 in DNA: TGTGTCATCAGTGAGGGGTTGGGATACGATGAGCAGTTCTTC. Its protein is CVISEGLGYDEQFF.

Remarks on this clonotype: The junction does not match germline at one end; this may be a read error. The V and J genes are TRBV7-9 and TRBJ2-7; D remains ambiguous. Germline V lookup: CDR1 SEHNR, CDR2 FQNEAQ (reference sequence). The CDR3 runs to 16 residues. The CDR3 DNA sequence: TGTGCCAGCAGATTAGCCTCCACTACCGGAACTTACGAGCAGTACTTC. Translated: CASRLASTTGTYEQYF.

In its sample, this clonotype was seen a few times. A read error may be the cause here, since a much bigger clone is one base away. V is TRBV10-3 and J is TRBJ2-1; 12 nucleotides match TRBD2. The V gene's germline CDR1 is ENHRY and CDR2 SYGVKD. This CDR3 has 15 residues. J was trimmed by 10 bases and V by 7 bases; bases with no gene match: 11. CDR3 region: CAITASSGRAGEQFF. CDR3 nucleotide sequence: TGTGCCATCACTGCGTCTAGCGGGAGGGCCGGGGAGCAGTTCTTC.

For the CDR3, the DNA is TGTGCCGTAGATCCAGGTCGTGGGAACACTGAAGCTTTCTTT. It is translated as CAVDPGRGNTEAFF. The genes are TRBV28 and TRBJ1-1; D call uncertain. The CDR3 consists of 14 residues. Germline V gene data show CDR1 as MDHEN and CDR2 as SYDVKM. Trimming left V 11 bases short and J 1 base short, with 17 bases between.

Turning to this clonotype: Here the CDR3 omits its conserved ending phenylalanine or tryptophan, so a read error is the likely source. The chain recombines TRBV29-1 with TRBJ2-7, with D perhaps TRBD1 or TRBD2 (5 bases each). Germline CDR1 and CDR2: SQVTM and ANQGSEA. Trimming removed 7 bases at V and 2 bases at J, with 24 bases between. The CDR3 is made up of 16 amino acids. This chain's CDR3 is CSAIISGTGTPYEQYS. The DNA for the CDR3 is TGCAGCGCCATTATATCTGGGACCGGCACTCCCTACGAGCAGTACTCC.

Comment on this clonotype: The junction departs from germline at one end; a sequencing error may be responsible. The chain is built from TRBV12-3 or TRBV12-4 and TRBJ2-7, with D possibly being TRBD1 (6 bases). The CDR3 totals 12 residues. The CDR3 DNA sequence: TGTGTCAGCAGTGAGGGGGTTTACGAGCGGTACTTC. Amino acids: CVSSEGVYERYF.

In its sample, this clonotype was seen once. Germline is not matched at one junction end, which may reflect a read error. The V call is TRBV11-1, the J call TRBJ2-4, with 7 bases fitting TRBD2. Germline assignment: CDR1 SGHAT and CDR2 FQDESV (reference sequence). This CDR3 comprises 17 residues. The CDR3 region is CATSFPGTTGTKNIQYF. CDR3 in DNA: TGCGCCACTAGCTTTCCCGGGACTACCGGGACCAAAAACATTCAGTACTTC.

This chain links TRBV6-5 with TRBJ1-6; D is uncertain. Germline lookup yields CDR1 MNHEY and CDR2 SVGAGI. Trimming removed 8 bases from V and 10 bases from J, with 18 bases in between. The CDR3 has 14 amino acids. The CDR3 DNA follows: TGTGCCAGCGTTGGCGACGGCGGTGGCTCACCCCTCCACTTT. It encodes CASVGDGGGSPLHF.

As concerns this clonotype: The junction and the germline gene differ at one end; a read error may be behind it. The V call is TRBV29-1, the J call TRBJ2-2; TRBD2 is a possible D gene (5 bases). Germline assignment: CDR1 SQVTM and CDR2 ANQGSEA. This CDR3 is built from 14 residues. In DNA, the CDR3 is TGCAGCGTCCTCGGTCCAGGACTCACCGGGGAGCTGTTCTTT. Protein sequence: CSVLGPGLTGELFF.

As regards this clonotype: One junction end disagrees with the germline gene, perhaps due to a read error. The chain links TRBV5-4 to TRBJ1-2, with a tentative D call TRBD1 (6 bases). The CDR3 contains 15 residues. Germline CDR1 SGHNT, CDR2 YYREEE (reference sequence). CDR3 in DNA: TGTACCAGCAGCCTAACCTCCAGGGGAAGTTATGGCTACACCTTC. It codes for CTSSLTSRGSYGYTF.

Comment on this clonotype: A read error may account for a junction end that differs from germline. The chain recombines TRBV29-1 with TRBJ2-3; D possibly uses TRBD1 or TRBD2 (5 bases each). Germline values: CDR1 SQVTM, CDR2 ANQGSEA. This CDR3 is 13 amino acids long. CDR3 in amino acids: CSAQRWGTNTQYF. In DNA form, the CDR3 reads TGCAGCGCCCAGCGGTGGGGCACAAATACGCAATATTTT.

The V call is TRBV20-1, the J call TRBJ1-2, with 8 bases aligning to TRBD1. The junction had 6 bases not matched to a gene; V was cut back by 5 bases and J by 4 bases. This CDR3 is 13 amino acids long. The V gene's germline CDR1 is DFQATT and CDR2 SNEGSKA (reference sequence). The CDR3 DNA reads as TGCAGTGCTTTGACAGGGGTCGGCTATGGCTACACCTTC. Amino acids: CSALTGVGYGYTF.

V and J are TRBV5-6 and TRBJ2-4; D gene uncertain. Germline CDR1 SGHDT, CDR2 YYEEEE. Trimming removed 6 bases at V and 12 bases at J, with 16 bases between. The CDR3 is 12 residues long. This chain's CDR3 is CASKWSTGSQYF. CDR3 DNA sequence: TGTGCCAGCAAATGGTCGACCGGGTCTCAGTACTTC.

Concerning this clonotype: A much larger clonotype is one base distant, so this may be a read error. This chain joins TRBV7-9 and TRBJ2-7; tentative D call: TRBD2 (6 bases). This CDR3 comprises 13 residues. Germline V gene lookup returns CDR1 SEHNR and CDR2 FQNEAQ (reference sequence). CDR3 DNA: TGTGCCTGCAGCACCTCTAGCGTCTACGAGCAGTACTTC. Translated, it gives CACSTSSVYEQYF.

This clonotype was recorded at least ten times. This chain connects TRBV5-1 to TRBJ2-1; D ambiguous. The CDR3 runs 14 residues. The germline CDR1 and CDR2 sequences are SGHRS and YFSETQ. V lost 0 bases and J lost 7, with 11 bases in between. CDR3 sequence (DNA): TGCGCCAGCAGCTTGGAACTGCAGCGAAATGAGCAGTTCTTC. Protein product: CASSLELQRNEQFF.

A word on this clonotype: A much larger clone differs from this one at a single base, so this may be a read error. The chain links TRBV5-1 to TRBJ2-7, with no clear D. CDR1 SGHRS and CDR2 YFSETQ come from the germline V gene. The CDR3 is 15 amino acids. Trimming removed 0 bases at V and 0 bases at J, with 10 bases between. CDR3 sequence: CASSLAIGRSYEQYF. The CDR3 nucleotides are TGCGCCAGCAGCTTGGCCATCGGACGCTCCTACGAGCAGTACTTC.

Comments on this clonotype: A much larger clone differs by one base, so this may be a read error. This chain connects TRBV6-1 to TRBJ2-1, with D perhaps matching TRBD2 (6 bases). Germline V gene sequence: CDR1 MNHNS, CDR2 SASEGT. Trimming cost V 4 bases and J 10 bases, with 11 bases left between them. This CDR3 comprises 12 residues. The CDR3 nucleotides are TGTGCCAGCAGTGTGTGGAGGGCCGAGCAGTTCTTC. This gives the protein CASSVWRAEQFF.

This clonotype is medium-sized within its sample. The CDR3 region is CASSFLKDYGYTF. CDR3 nucleotides: TGCGCCAGCAGTTTCCTAAAGGACTATGGCTACACCTTC. The rearrangement joins TRBV10-2 to TRBJ1-2; D unclear. The germline V gene encodes CDR1 WSHSY and CDR2 SAAADI. The V gene lost 5 bases and the J gene lost 3 bases, with 10 bases spanning the gap. CDR3 size: 13 residues.

Details on this clonotype: Sequence at one end of the junction differs from germline and may be a read error. This rearrangement joins TRBV11-1 to TRBJ2-4; D might be TRBD1 or TRBD2, each matching 5 bases. Looked up from germline, CDR1 is SGHAT and CDR2 is FQDESV (reference sequence). This CDR3 has 17 amino acids. The CDR3 sequence is CASSFPETNGTKHIQYF. CDR3 DNA sequence: TGTGCCAGCAGCTTTCCCGAGACTAACGGGACCAAACACATTCAGTATTTC.

Comments on this clonotype: The conserved final phenylalanine or tryptophan is absent from the CDR3, which likely points to a read error. The chain recombines TRBV11-1 with TRBJ2-2, with 8 bases identical to TRBD2. This CDR3 has 15 amino acids. The germline V gene encodes CDR1 SGHAT and CDR2 FQDESV (reference sequence). The CDR3 spells CASNLSGVNTRELFY. In DNA form, the CDR3 reads TGTGCCAGCAACCTTAGCGGGGTGAACACCAGGGAGCTGTTTTAT.

This clonotype was detected only once. The chain is built from TRBV29-1 and TRBJ2-1; D not resolved. Germline-derived CDR1 and CDR2 are SQVTM and ANQGSEA. With 3 bases removed from V and 10 bases from J, the gap between germline ends came to 10 bases. CDR3 length equals 11 residues. The CDR3 bases are TGCAGCGTTGACTCCCTGCGGGAGCAGTTCTTC. Encoded protein: CSVDSLREQFF.